The 7 T cell receptor beta chains in this list originate from one sample, sequenced in a study of regulatory T cells in long-lasting Graves disease. The time point here: newly diagnosed GD, antithyroid drugs for less than 3 months. Researchers made the TCR library from RNA that was extracted from PBMCs. According to the study, TCR beta libraries were built with iRepertoire HTBI primers and CDR3-region Arm-PCR. Each CDR3 protein gets one entry after TCRdb re-called the multiplex PCR reads with MiXCR. Altogether around 480,000 distinct CDR3 sequences are present, around 15% being singletons, with the ten largest covering about 12%. This same sample was also taken into another study, of T cells in Graves' hyperthyroidism and ophthalmopathy.

This material consisted of peripheral blood mononuclear cells (PBMCs), taken at new diagnosis, from a patient treated with antithyroid drugs. All receptors come from a man aged 35 to 55 with Graves disease.

This clonotype came up once. Given a much more abundant clone one base away, this may be a read error. The chain has TRBV20-1 and TRBJ2-7; D might be TRBD2 (5 bases). Trimming pared 1 base from V and 7 bases from J, leaving 23 bases between. The CDR3 has 16 residues. Germline values: CDR1 DFQATT, CDR2 SNEGSKA (reference sequence). The CDR3 coding sequence is TGCAGTGCTAGAGTCGGCGGAAACACTGGAGGCAATGAGCAGTACTTC. This sequence encodes CSARVGGNTGGNEQYF.

Ten or more counts support this clonotype. V usage is TRBV28 and J usage is TRBJ2-7, with 10 bases identical to TRBD2. The junction had 7 bases not matched to a gene; V was cut back by 4 bases and J by 1 base. Per the germline V gene, CDR1 is MDHEN and CDR2 is SYDVKM. CDR3 size: 16 residues. The CDR3 loop reads CASSSLKREGSYEQYF. The CDR3, as DNA: TGTGCCAGCAGTTCTTTAAAGCGGGAGGGATCCTACGAGCAGTACTTC.

This clonotype was observed at least ten times. The J gene is TRBJ2-5, the V gene TRBV6-1; 7 bases agree with TRBD2. The ends lost 5 bases at V and 4 bases at J; junction bases unmatched: 13. The germline gives CDR1 MNHNS, CDR2 SASEGT. This CDR3 region has 16 residues. The CDR3 nucleotides are TGTGCCAGCAGTCCTATAGCGGGTGGAGCGGGAGAGACCCAGTACTTC. This sequence encodes CASSPIAGGAGETQYF.

Points on this clonotype: A much bigger clone sits one base away, suggesting this may be a read error. The chain has TRBV20-1 and TRBJ1-3; unclear D gene. V gave up 6 bases and J gave up 1 base, with 10 bases separating them. Germline-derived CDR1 and CDR2 are DFQATT and SNEGSKA (reference sequence). The CDR3 totals 13 residues. The CDR3 DNA sequence: TGCAGTGCCAGGCAGATGTCTGGAAACACCATATATTTT. Protein sequence: CSARQMSGNTIYF.

There are a few counts of this clonotype. This rearrangement joins TRBV27 to TRBJ1-1; D call uncertain. Germline V gives CDR1 MNHEY, CDR2 SMNVEV (reference sequence). This CDR3 spans 14 amino acids. Trimming pared 7 bases from V and 4 bases from J, leaving 16 bases between. The CDR3 loop reads CASTRASGSTEAFF. In DNA form, the CDR3 reads TGTGCCAGCACCCGAGCGAGTGGGAGCACTGAAGCTTTCTTT.

This clonotype was detected a few times. The rearrangement joins TRBV19 to TRBJ2-5, with 10 positions matching TRBD1. This CDR3 spans 12 amino acids. Trimming removed 11 bases from V and 4 bases from J; junction bases left unmatched: 4. Per the germline V gene, CDR1 is LNHDA and CDR2 is SQIVND (reference sequence). The CDR3 sequence: CAGGQGRETQYF. The CDR3 DNA reads TGTGCCGGGGGACAGGGGCGAGAGACCCAGTACTTC.

J is TRBJ1-1 and V is TRBV7-9; D is unresolved. The CDR3 runs to 15 residues. Deletions cut 1 base from V and 1 base from J, with 10 bases between. Germline CDR1 is SEHNR and CDR2 is FQNEAQ (reference sequence). CDR3 in DNA: TGTGCCAGCAGCTTAGAGGGCAGGACGAACACTGAAGCTTTCTTT. Protein: CASSLEGRTNTEAFF.